This TCR beta chain was sequenced during a study of Ad26.COV2.S vaccination and SARS-CoV-2 variants. Overall study context: Enrollment placed the donor in the COV1001 Ad26.COV2.S trial arm.

The table came from immunoSEQ multiplex PCR; TCRdb's copy has only in-frame clones and leaves some out. The sample holds hundreds of thousands of clones, around 89% seen once. This CDR3 is 12 amino acids long. The V end was cut by 7 bases, the J end by 2 bases, with 8 bases between. The treatment: around 19 received Ad26.COV2.S at low or high dose, single or two shots; about five received placebo; per-sample allocation not given. Sampling was performed 63 days after the first vaccine or placebo injection. This material consisted of peripheral blood, taken in a trial of Ad26.COV2.S vaccine versus placebo. The V and J genes are TRBV12-3 or TRBV12-4 and TRBJ1-1, with a possible D match to TRBD1 (5 bases). This TCR came from a person between 18 and 60 years old who received the Ad26.COV2.S COVID-19 vaccine or a placebo. CDR3 residues: CASIRVNTEAFF. CDR3 DNA: TGTGCCAGCATCAGGGTTAACACTGAAGCTTTCTTT.